The 31 T cell receptor beta chains below all came from one sample that was sequenced in a study of monozygotic twins with inflammatory bowel disease. From the 5' RACE reads, TCRdb lists one entry per CDR3 protein and no DNA. This sample's table has around 450,000 distinct CDR3 sequences. The sequenced sample consisted of blood. These TCRs come from a human donor with ulcerative colitis or Crohn's disease, or a healthy co-twin of an affected twin (not recorded which).

V and J are TRBV3-1 and TRBJ1-5; TCRdb lists TRBD1, though no DNA is available to test this call. The CDR3 length is 15 residues. Germline V lookup: CDR1 LGHDT, CDR2 YNNKEL (reference sequence). The CDR3 region is CASSQLSGLHQPQHF.

The chain uses TRBV7-2 and TRBJ2-7; there is no DNA to check the TCRdb D call of TRBD1. The CDR3 is 14 residues long. Germline V gene sequence: CDR1 SGHTA, CDR2 FQGNSA. CDR3 region: CASALVRGGYEQYF.

The rearrangement uses TRBV27 and TRBJ2-1; the TCRdb D gene call, TRBD2, has no DNA to confirm it. CDR1 and CDR2 from the germline V gene are MNHEY and SMNVEV (reference sequence). CDR3 length: 14 residues. The CDR3 here is CASSFQRVNNEQFF.

The CDR3 loop is CSVEKGTGGTYEQYF. The J gene is TRBJ2-7, the V gene TRBV29-1; checking the TCRdb D call of TRBD1 is not possible without DNA. The CDR3 is 15 amino acids. Germline V gene sequence: CDR1 SQVTM, CDR2 ANQGSEA.

The chain uses TRBV4-3 and TRBJ2-3. The CDR3 totals 18 residues. CDR1 and CDR2 from the germline V gene are LGHNA and YSLEER. The CDR3 here is CASSQDTMTKHGADTQYF.

The V gene is TRBV5-1, the J gene TRBJ2-1; checking the TCRdb D call of TRBD2 is not possible without DNA. This CDR3 is built from 14 residues. Germline lookup yields CDR1 SGHRS and CDR2 YFSETQ. This CDR3 reads CASNGLAGKNEQFF. Drawing the rest from reference TRBV5-1 and TRBJ2-1, the complete variable domain is KAGVTQTPRYLIKTRGQQVTLSCSPISGHRSVSWYQQTPGQGLQFLFEYFSETQRNKGNFPGRFSGRQFSNSRSEMNVSTLELGDSALYLCASNGLAGKNEQFFGPGTRLTVL.

The V and J genes are TRBV19 and TRBJ1-5. The germline CDR1 and CDR2 sequences are LNHDA and SQIVND (reference sequence). The CDR3 length is 16 residues. CDR3: CASSIDEGLSNQPQHF.

J is TRBJ2-1 and V is TRBV5-1; TCRdb outputs TRBD2, but without DNA this stays unchecked. This CDR3 has 15 amino acids. Germline CDR1 reads SGHRS; CDR2 reads YFSETQ. The CDR3 sequence: CASRTSGYGANEQFF.

The chain employs TRBV12-3 or TRBV12-4 and TRBJ1-4; the TCRdb call, TRBD1, lacks DNA for checking. This CDR3 comprises 14 residues. The chain's CDR3 is CASSPGQGGRKLFF.

The gene calls are TRBV19 and TRBJ2-1; no DNA is available, so the TRBD2 call from TCRdb remains unchecked. From germline, CDR1 is LNHDA and CDR2 SQIVND (reference sequence). The CDR3 extends over 13 amino acids. CDR3 in amino acids: CASSLTSGNEQFF.

This sequence joins TRBV27 and TRBJ2-4; there is no DNA to check the TCRdb D call of TRBD2. The CDR3 is made up of 16 amino acids. Germline V CDR1 and CDR2: MNHEY, SMNVEV (reference sequence). CDR3 amino acids: CASSLFSGGTWNIQYF.

V gene TRBV5-1 combines with J gene TRBJ2-5; the TCRdb call, TRBD2, lacks DNA for checking. The CDR3 runs to 15 residues. Germline V gene sequence: CDR1 SGHRS, CDR2 YFSETQ. This chain's CDR3 is CASSFSGDFQETQYF. The full variable domain, completed using reference TRBV5-1 and TRBJ2-5, is KAGVTQTPRYLIKTRGQQVTLSCSPISGHRSVSWYQQTPGQGLQFLFEYFSETQRNKGNFPGRFSGRQFSNSRSEMNVSTLELGDSALYLCASSFSGDFQETQYFGPGTRLLVL.

This chain joins TRBV4-1 and TRBJ1-1. Germline-derived CDR1 and CDR2 are MGHRA and YSYEKL. There are 15 residues in the CDR3. Here the CDR3 reads CASSQDGGGWAEAFF.

The chain links TRBV15 to TRBJ2-6; TCRdb lists TRBD1, though no DNA is available to test this call. Per the germline V gene, CDR1 is LNHNV and CDR2 is YYDKDF (reference sequence). CDR3 length: 17 residues. CDR3 region: CATNGDRRTSGANVLTF.

The genes are TRBV4-2 and TRBJ2-1. Germline V gene data show CDR1 as LGHNA and CDR2 as YNFKEQ. This CDR3 has 14 amino acids. The CDR3 spells CASSQGGFGNEQFF.

The rearrangement joins TRBV28 to TRBJ2-7; absent DNA, TCRdb's TRBD2 call cannot be checked. This CDR3 is 15 amino acids long. Germline CDR1 reads MDHEN; CDR2 reads SYDVKM. CDR3 residues: CASSADSGRTYEQYF.

The chain recombines TRBV20-1 with TRBJ1-1; TCRdb calls TRBD1, which cannot be checked without DNA. This CDR3 spans 13 amino acids. Per the germline V gene, CDR1 is DFQATT and CDR2 is SNEGSKA (reference sequence). CDR3 amino acids: CSAISRAGTEAFF.

The V call is TRBV19, the J call TRBJ2-3. The CDR3 has 13 residues. CDR1 LNHDA and CDR2 SQIVND come from the germline V gene (reference sequence). CDR3 residues: CASRRANTDTQYF.

The rearrangement uses TRBV20-1 and TRBJ2-1; TCRdb reports TRBD2, a call that lacks DNA to check it against. This CDR3 contains 13 residues. CDR1 is DFQATT, CDR2 SNEGSKA, per germline (reference sequence). This chain's CDR3 is CSARRHGGGEQFF.

The rearrangement joins TRBV29-1 to TRBJ1-1; TCRdb's D call, TRBD1, is unchecked because there is no DNA. Germline V gene data show CDR1 as SQVTM and CDR2 as ANQGSEA. CDR3 length: 13 residues. This CDR3 reads CSAGTGTNTEAFF.

The chain is built from TRBV24-1 and TRBJ2-1; absent DNA, TCRdb's TRBD2 call cannot be checked. The CDR3 sequence is 16 residues long. CDR1 and CDR2 from the germline V gene are KGHDR and SFDVKD. This CDR3 is CATSDPPAGGNNEQFF.

This chain uses TRBV11-2 with TRBJ2-2; the D gene TCRdb calls, TRBD1, cannot be checked with no DNA. The CDR3 runs to 16 residues. The germline CDR1 and CDR2 sequences are SGHAT and FQNNGV. CDR3 sequence: CASSHGRGANTGELFF.

The chain couples TRBV25-1 to TRBJ2-1. The germline V gene encodes CDR1 MGHDK and CDR2 SYGVNS. The CDR3 spans 14 residues. CDR3 region: CASRAVDSYNEQFF.

CDR3 sequence: CASSDSIGATEAFF. The rearrangement joins TRBV6-4 to TRBJ1-1; TCRdb's assignment of TRBD1 cannot be checked, as there is no DNA. The CDR3 spans 14 residues. CDR1 and CDR2 (germline): MRHNA, SNTAGT.

This sequence joins TRBV28 and TRBJ2-1; TCRdb returns TRBD2, unconfirmable since there is no DNA. The CDR3 extends over 16 amino acids. In germline, CDR1 is MDHEN, CDR2 SYDVKM. CDR3: CASSLYGLAGGREQFF.

This rearrangement joins TRBV7-3 to TRBJ2-2; the TRBD1 assignment by TCRdb is unverifiable without DNA. The CDR3 sequence is 15 residues long. Germline loops: CDR1 SGHTA, CDR2 FQGTGA. CDR3 residues: CASSYQTGETGELFF. The whole variable domain, filled in from reference TRBV7-3 and TRBJ2-2, reads GAGVSQTPSNKVTEKGKYVELRCDPISGHTALYWYRQSLGQGPEFLIYFQGTGAADDSGLPNDRFFAVRPEGSVSTLKIQRTERGDSAVYLCASSYQTGETGELFFGEGSRLTVL.

This sequence joins TRBV18 and TRBJ2-2; TCRdb's D call, TRBD2, is unchecked because there is no DNA. The CDR3 sequence is 18 residues long. Germline V lookup: CDR1 KGHSH, CDR2 LQKENI. CDR3 sequence reads: CASSPQPLAGGNTGELFF.

The chain recombines TRBV7-2 with TRBJ2-3; with no DNA, the TCRdb D assignment of TRBD1 cannot be verified. This CDR3 is built from 12 residues. From germline, CDR1 is SGHTA and CDR2 FQGNSA. The CDR3 spells CASSSEIGERYF.

The J gene is TRBJ2-1, the V gene TRBV30. The CDR3 extends over 13 amino acids. CDR1 GTSNPN and CDR2 SVGIG come from the germline V gene (reference sequence). CDR3 protein: CAWSVLLLDEQFF.

The gene calls are TRBV11-1 and TRBJ2-1. CDR3 length: 15 amino acids. Germline V CDR1 and CDR2: SGHAT, FQDESV (reference sequence). CDR3 in amino acids: CASSPSGSVYNEQFF.

This chain joins TRBV4-3 and TRBJ2-7; TCRdb names TRBD1, which stays unverified in the absence of DNA. Looked up from germline, CDR1 is LGHNA and CDR2 is YSLEER. The length of the CDR3 is 13 residues. CDR3 amino acids: CASSQDWGAEQYF.